The 32 T cell receptor beta chains in this list originate from one sample, sequenced in a study of OX40 agonist ivuxolimab in advanced cancers. The method was immunoSEQ multiplex PCR; TCRdb's version includes in-frame clones alone and lacks a portion of them. The sample carries around 51,000 clones, 65% to 85% recorded once. The sequenced sample was CD4+ or CD8+ T cells sorted from blood, obtained in a trial of the OX40 agonist ivuxolimab. Receptor source: an adult with an advanced solid tumor such as melanoma, head and neck, liver or kidney cancer.

V gene TRBV6-5 combines with J gene TRBJ1-2; D is possibly TRBD1 (5 bases). Trimming removed 8 bases at V and 8 bases at J, with 12 bases between. The CDR3 contains 11 residues. Germline assignment: CDR1 MNHEY and CDR2 SVGAGI. CDR3 coding DNA: TGTGCCAGCGGATCAGGGTTGGGCTACACCTTC. Translating it yields CASGSGLGYTF.

The gene calls are TRBV6-1 and TRBJ2-7, with D hard to call. The V end was cut by 7 bases, the J end by 3 bases, with 16 bases between. The CDR3 consists of 14 residues. CDR1 MNHNS and CDR2 SASEGT come from the germline V gene. The CDR3 spells CASIGFARRYEQYF. Here the CDR3 DNA reads TGTGCCAGCATTGGGTTCGCGAGACGCTACGAGCAGTACTTC.

This clone has only one observation. The chain links TRBV7-3 to TRBJ2-7, with 9 bases aligning to TRBD1. The junction had 12 bases not matched to a gene; V was cut back by 5 bases and J by 7 bases. The germline gives CDR1 SGHTA, CDR2 FQGTGA. This CDR3 region has 15 residues. CDR3 in DNA: TGTGCCAGCAGCCCAACGGGACAGGGCTTGGAGGAGCAGTACTTC. This translates into CASSPTGQGLEEQYF. Full variable domain (remainder filled in from reference TRBV7-3 and TRBJ2-7): GAGVSQTPSNKVTEKGKYVELRCDPISGHTALYWYRQSLGQGPEFLIYFQGTGAADDSGLPNDRFFAVRPEGSVSTLKIQRTERGDSAVYLCASSPTGQGLEEQYFGPGTRLTVT.

As to this clone: This CDR3 is also generated by other DNA sequences in the sample. The J gene is TRBJ2-1, the V gene TRBV20-1; no firm D call. V was clipped by 7 bases and J by 9 bases, with 13 bases between them. The CDR3 has 11 residues. CDR1 is DFQATT and CDR2 is SNEGSKA in the germline V gene (reference sequence). The CDR3 protein is CSVLLVAEQFF. CDR3 in DNA: TGCAGTGTTCTGTTAGTCGCTGAGCAGTTCTTC.

V usage is TRBV28 and J usage is TRBJ2-7; D not certain. V was clipped by 4 bases and J by 3 bases, with 7 bases between them. Germline CDR1 is MDHEN and CDR2 is SYDVKM. This CDR3 comprises 12 residues. The CDR3 DNA follows: TGTGCCAGCAGTTACAGTGACTACGAGCAGTACTTC. Translated, it gives CASSYSDYEQYF.

In this sample, this clone turned up once. The chain links TRBV28 to TRBJ2-2, with D maybe TRBD1 (6 bases). The length of the CDR3 is 15 residues. Germline CDR1 MDHEN, CDR2 SYDVKM. Trimming took off 2 bases at V and 0 bases at J, with 7 bases between the two ends. CDR3 protein: CASSLGGANTGELFF. In DNA, the CDR3 is TGTGCCAGCAGTTTAGGGGGCGCGAACACCGGGGAGCTGTTTTTT.

The chain combines TRBV5-1 with TRBJ2-1, with TRBD2 identical over 14 bases. Per the germline V gene, CDR1 is SGHRS and CDR2 is YFSETQ. The CDR3 is made up of 17 amino acids. Trimming at V came to 1 base and at J to 10 bases, leaving 10 bases not matched to a gene. CDR3 region: CASSLRVTSGRAGEQFF. The CDR3 bases are TGCGCCAGCAGCTTGCGGGTGACTAGCGGGAGGGCCGGGGAGCAGTTCTTC. Together with reference TRBV5-1 and TRBJ2-1, the CDR3 gives the full variable domain: KAGVTQTPRYLIKTRGQQVTLSCSPISGHRSVSWYQQTPGQGLQFLFEYFSETQRNKGNFPGRFSGRQFSNSRSEMNVSTLELGDSALYLCASSLRVTSGRAGEQFFGPGTRLTVL.

The chain employs TRBV28 and TRBJ1-1; no clear D. Germline V lookup: CDR1 MDHEN, CDR2 SYDVKM. This CDR3 has 13 residues. Between the trimmed V and J ends, which lost 6 bases and 10 bases, there was a span of 18 bases. CDR3 sequence: CASRWAEIGVAFF. The CDR3 DNA reads as TGTGCCAGCAGGTGGGCGGAGATCGGGGTAGCTTTCTTT.

The rearrangement uses TRBV6-6 and TRBJ2-1; unclear D gene. CDR1 MNHNY and CDR2 SVGAGI come from the germline V gene (reference sequence). The CDR3 covers 14 residues. Trimming stripped 8 bases from V and 0 bases from J, with 11 bases between. The CDR3 DNA is TGTGCCAGCTCCCCACGTGGCTCCTACAATGAGCAGTTCTTC. This gives the protein CASSPRGSYNEQFF.

This clone showed up just once. V gene TRBV6-6 combines with J gene TRBJ1-5; no clear D. The V gene's germline CDR1 is MNHNY and CDR2 SVGAGI (reference sequence). The V end lost 6 bases, the J end lost 2 bases, and 14 bases lay between the germline ends. This CDR3 comprises 15 residues. For the CDR3, the DNA is TGTGCCAGCAGAACCGGGGTATTTGGCAATCAGCCCCAGCATTTT. It codes for CASRTGVFGNQPQHF.

The V and J genes are TRBV28 and TRBJ1-4; 9 positions match TRBD1. V dropped 6 bases and J dropped 7; count of bases not matched to a gene: 6. The CDR3 totals 14 residues. Germline CDR1 MDHEN, CDR2 SYDVKM. The CDR3 bases are TGTGCCAGCAGATCGACAGGGGGAGGTGAAAAACTGTTTTTT. It codes for CASRSTGGGEKLFF.

This sequence joins TRBV6-5 and TRBJ2-7; the D call may be TRBD1 or TRBD2 (5 bases each). Trimming took off 5 bases at V and 6 bases at J, with 14 bases between the two ends. Germline V CDR1 and CDR2: MNHEY, SVGAGI. The CDR3 loop spans 13 amino acids. CDR3 sequence (DNA): TGTGCCAGCAGTCCGAGAGGGACGGCCGAGCAGTACTTC. Amino acid sequence: CASSPRGTAEQYF.

The V gene is TRBV27, the J gene TRBJ2-5; 8 nucleotides match TRBD2. V lost 4 bases to trimming and J lost 1 base; unmatched junction nucleotides: 5. In germline, CDR1 is MNHEY, CDR2 SMNVEV (reference sequence). This CDR3 has 15 residues. As DNA, the CDR3 is TGTGCCAGCAGTTCGGGAGGGAGGCCCCAAGAGACCCAGTACTTC. This sequence encodes CASSSGGRPQETQYF.

The chain employs TRBV28 and TRBJ2-1, with TRBD2 matching 11 bases. The CDR3 spans 16 residues. V was pared by 6 bases and J by 7 bases, with 11 bases of the junction left unmatched. CDR1 and CDR2 (germline): MDHEN, SYDVKM. Written as DNA, the CDR3 is TGTGCCAGCAGAAGACTAGCGGGATCCCTCGGTAATGAGCAGTTCTTC. Its protein is CASRRLAGSLGNEQFF.

The V call is TRBV9, the J call TRBJ1-4, with 10 positions matching TRBD1. This CDR3 has 14 amino acids. Trimming took 4 bases from V and 8 from J; bases not matched to a gene: 5. Per germline, CDR1 SGDLS and CDR2 YYNGEE. CDR3: CASSSGQGSEKLFF. CDR3 coding DNA: TGTGCCAGCAGCTCGGGACAGGGGAGCGAAAAACTGTTTTTT.

By proportion, this clone is medium-sized. The rearrangement uses TRBV4-1 and TRBJ2-2; D gene uncertain. The CDR3 is made up of 12 amino acids. Trimming stripped 1 base from V and 7 bases from J, with 4 bases between. Per germline, CDR1 MGHRA and CDR2 YSYEKL. CDR3 nucleotides: TGCGCCAGCAGCCAAGGGGGCGGGGAGCTGTTTTTT. Translation gives CASSQGGGELFF.

The chain carries TRBV12-2 and TRBJ1-4; TRBD1 reflects the table's D call only, with no check against the DNA. TRBV12-2 has pseudogene status. The CDR3 loop spans 18 amino acids. CDR3 nucleotides: TGTGCAAGTCGCTTATGGAGGGCCGGGACAGGGGATATAGAAAAACTGTTTTTT. Translated, it gives CASRLWRAGTGDIEKLFF.

The rearrangement links TRBV10-1 to TRBJ2-3, with TRBD1 identical over 9 bases. V shed 6 bases, J shed 3 bases, and the junction held 1 base outside the gene matches. Germline assignment: CDR1 WNHNN and CDR2 SYGVQD (reference sequence). The CDR3 consists of 13 residues. CDR3 in amino acids: CASRGQGTDTQYF. Here the CDR3 DNA reads TGCGCCAGCAGGGGACAGGGAACAGATACGCAGTATTTT.

This chain connects TRBV4-1 to TRBJ2-2; 9 nucleotides line up with TRBD1. Germline V gives CDR1 MGHRA, CDR2 YSYEKL. V gave up 2 bases and J gave up 1 base; unmatched junction bases: 2. The CDR3 has 16 residues. This CDR3 reads CASSQRDRVNTGELFF. CDR3 nucleotide sequence: TGCGCCAGCAGCCAACGGGACAGGGTGAACACCGGGGAGCTGTTTTTT.

This clone was seen a few times. This sequence joins TRBV5-1 and TRBJ2-2; TRBD1 or TRBD2 may be the D gene (5 bases each). Germline-derived CDR1 and CDR2 are SGHRS and YFSETQ. The CDR3 covers 14 residues. Deletions cut 0 bases from V and 4 bases from J, with 7 bases between. CDR3 in amino acids: CASSLGGTTGELFF. DNA of the CDR3: TGCGCCAGCAGCTTGGGAGGGACCACCGGGGAGCTGTTTTTT.

The rearrangement uses TRBV6-1 and TRBJ2-7; TRBD1 is a possible D gene (5 bases). The germline V gene encodes CDR1 MNHNS and CDR2 SASEGT. V was trimmed by 8 bases and J by 0 bases, leaving 14 bases between them. This CDR3 region has 14 residues. The CDR3 nucleotides are TGTGCCAGCGCGTACTCCGGACACTCCTACGAGCAGTACTTC. Residues: CASAYSGHSYEQYF.

V is TRBV6-5 and J is TRBJ2-1; D gene unclear. With 6 bases removed from V and 6 bases from J, the gap between germline ends came to 6 bases. Germline-derived CDR1 and CDR2 are MNHEY and SVGAGI. The CDR3 loop spans 11 amino acids. CDR3 in DNA: TGTGCCAGCAGCCCGGGCAATGAGCAGTTCTTC. Its translation is CASSPGNEQFF.

This chain connects TRBV18 to TRBJ1-1, with D hard to call. CDR1 is KGHSH, CDR2 LQKENI, per germline. The CDR3 consists of 14 residues. V was shortened by 2 bases and J by 3 bases, with 10 bases between the two germline ends. The CDR3 here is CASSPNLKDTEAFF. CDR3 DNA sequence: TGTGCCAGCTCACCAAATTTGAAGGACACTGAAGCTTTCTTT.

The rearrangement links TRBV28 to TRBJ2-7; D might be TRBD2 (5 bases). Germline lookup yields CDR1 MDHEN and CDR2 SYDVKM. The CDR3 consists of 10 residues. The ends were cut back, 5 bases at V and 7 bases at J, with 6 bases in the middle. CDR3 sequence: CASSGGEQYF. CDR3 in DNA: TGTGCCAGCAGTGGCGGGGAGCAGTACTTC.

The rearrangement links TRBV25-1 to TRBJ1-6; 8 bases line up with TRBD1. CDR1 and CDR2 from the germline V gene are MGHDK and SYGVNS. V gave up 3 bases and J gave up 7 bases; unmatched junction bases: 8. The CDR3 is 16 residues long. The CDR3 is CASSENRGSGNSPLHF. CDR3 DNA sequence: TGTGCCAGCAGTGAGAACAGGGGGTCAGGGAATTCACCCCTCCACTTT.

The rearrangement links TRBV28 to TRBJ2-3; 11 nucleotides match TRBD2. V lost 4 bases and J lost 5; bases outside the gene matches: 8. The CDR3 is made up of 16 amino acids. Germline V gene data show CDR1 as MDHEN and CDR2 as SYDVKM. In nucleotides, the CDR3 is TGTGCCAGCAGTTCCACTAGCGGGAGCTCTGGAGATACGCAGTATTTT. Its translation: CASSSTSGSSGDTQYF.

The gene calls are TRBV18 and TRBJ2-2; weak D call: TRBD1 (6 bases). CDR3 size: 16 residues. Germline assignment: CDR1 KGHSH and CDR2 LQKENI. The V gene lost 6 bases and the J gene lost 0 bases, with 14 bases spanning the gap. CDR3 in DNA: TGTGCCAGCTCCGAGACGTACAGGGCGAACACCGGGGAGCTGTTTTTT. It translates to CASSETYRANTGELFF.

The gene calls are TRBV27 and TRBJ2-1; TRBD2 agrees at 11 bases. CDR3 length equals 15 residues. Germline V lookup: CDR1 MNHEY, CDR2 SMNVEV (reference sequence). Unmatched junction bases numbered 9, after V lost 4 bases and J lost 10 bases. For the CDR3, the DNA is TGTGCCAGCAGTTACTCCGGGACTAGCGGCGGGGAGCAGTTCTTC. Amino acid sequence: CASSYSGTSGGEQFF.

The chain carries TRBV4-2 and TRBJ2-3; a weak D match, TRBD2 (6 bases). Germline V CDR1 and CDR2: LGHNA, YNFKEQ. The CDR3 has 15 residues. Trimming removed 2 bases from V and 1 base from J, with 10 bases in between. The CDR3 loop is CASSQRTTRTDTQYF. The CDR3 DNA follows: TGTGCCAGCAGCCAAAGGACTACTCGCACAGATACGCAGTATTTT.

This clone was seen a few times. The J gene is TRBJ1-2, the V gene TRBV19; D may be TRBD1 (5 bases). Per germline, CDR1 LNHDA and CDR2 SQIVND (reference sequence). This CDR3 spans 16 amino acids. Trimming removed 11 bases at V and 4 bases at J, with 26 bases between. The CDR3 DNA reads TGTGCCTCCTTCCACTCCGGGAGGGGAGGTGGCTATGGCTACACCTTC. It translates to CASFHSGRGGGYGYTF.

This clone turned up a few times. The rearrangement links TRBV14 to TRBJ2-7, with 7 bases lining up with TRBD2. The CDR3 sequence is 19 residues long. Germline CDR1 SGHDN, CDR2 FVKESK. The V gene end was trimmed by 6 bases and the J gene end by 7 bases; junction bases not matched to a gene: 27. CDR3 residues: CASSLGTRLAAIRDGEQYF. In DNA, the CDR3 is TGTGCCAGCAGTCTGGGTACCCGACTAGCAGCCATCAGGGATGGTGAGCAGTACTTC.

The genes are TRBV7-9 and TRBJ2-3, with 7 bases matching TRBD2. The length of the CDR3 is 14 residues. The J segment lost 6 bases and the V segment lost 5 bases, leaving 8 bases of the junction unmatched. Germline-derived CDR1 and CDR2 are SEHNR and FQNEAQ (reference sequence). Here the CDR3 reads CASSPGGTSDTQYF. CDR3 DNA: TGTGCCAGCAGCCCCGGGGGGACCTCGGATACGCAGTATTTT.